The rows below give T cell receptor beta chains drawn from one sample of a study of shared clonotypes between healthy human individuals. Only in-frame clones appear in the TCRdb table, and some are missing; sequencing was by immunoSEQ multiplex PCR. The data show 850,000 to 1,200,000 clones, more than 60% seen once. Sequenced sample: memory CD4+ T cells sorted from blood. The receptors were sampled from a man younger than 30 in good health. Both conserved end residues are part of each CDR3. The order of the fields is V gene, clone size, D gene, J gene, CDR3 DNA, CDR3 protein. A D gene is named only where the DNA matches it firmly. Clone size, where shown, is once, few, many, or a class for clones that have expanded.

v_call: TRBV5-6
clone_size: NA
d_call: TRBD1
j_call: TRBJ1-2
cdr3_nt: TGTGCCAGCATAAGACAGGGATTAGGCTACACCTTC
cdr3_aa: CASIRQGLGYTF

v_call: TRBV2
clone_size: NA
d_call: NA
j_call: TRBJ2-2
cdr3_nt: TGTGCCAGCGGGGGATCGGGTCTGAGCACCGGGGAGCTGTTTTTT
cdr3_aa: CASGGSGLSTGELFF

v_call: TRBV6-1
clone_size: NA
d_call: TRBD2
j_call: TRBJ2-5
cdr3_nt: TGTGCCAGCAGTGCCTCCGGGACTACGATGTACTTC
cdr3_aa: CASSASGTTMYF

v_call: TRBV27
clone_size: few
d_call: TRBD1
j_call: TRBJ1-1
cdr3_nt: TGTGCCAGCAGTTTATCGGGGACGACAGGGAGGATGAACACTGAAGCTTTCTTT
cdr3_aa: CASSLSGTTGRMNTEAFF

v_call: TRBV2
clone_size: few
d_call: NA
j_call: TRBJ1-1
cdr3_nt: TGTGCCAGCAGTTCGCAAGAAAACACTGAAGCTTTCTTT
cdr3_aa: CASSSQENTEAFF

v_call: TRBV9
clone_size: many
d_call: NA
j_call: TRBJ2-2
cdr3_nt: TGTGCCAGCAGCGCCTCGTTTGGAACCGGGGAGCTGTTTTTT
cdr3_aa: CASSASFGTGELFF

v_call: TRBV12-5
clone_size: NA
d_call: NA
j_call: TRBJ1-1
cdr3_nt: TGTGCTAGTGGTTTGGGTTGGGACGCGGCTTTCTTT
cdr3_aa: CASGLGWDAAFF

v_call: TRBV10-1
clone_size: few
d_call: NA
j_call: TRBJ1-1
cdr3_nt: TGCGCCAGCGACAGGTCTGGCACTGAAGCTTTCTTT
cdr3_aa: CASDRSGTEAFF

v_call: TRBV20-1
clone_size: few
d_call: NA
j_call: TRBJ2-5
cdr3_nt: TGCAGTGCGCAGTGGGAAGAGACCCAGTACTTC
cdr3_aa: CSAQWEETQYF

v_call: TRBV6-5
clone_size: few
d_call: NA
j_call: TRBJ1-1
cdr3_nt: TGTGCCAGCAGGCCGTGGACGGGAGAAGCTTTCTTT
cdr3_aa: CASRPWTGEAFF

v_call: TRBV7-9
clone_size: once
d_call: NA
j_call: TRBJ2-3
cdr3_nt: TGTGCCAGCAGCTTAGCGGCAGACTTAATTAGCACAGATACGCAGTATTTT
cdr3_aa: CASSLAADLISTDTQYF

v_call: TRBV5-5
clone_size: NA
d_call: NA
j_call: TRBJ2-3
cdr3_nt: TGTGCCAGCAGCTTGGACGGGCACGGCACAGATACGCAGTATTTT
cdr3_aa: CASSLDGHGTDTQYF

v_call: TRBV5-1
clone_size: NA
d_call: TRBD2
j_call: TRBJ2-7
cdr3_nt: TGCGCCAGCAGCTTGGCCGTTACTAGCGGGGATTCCTACGAGCAGTACTTC
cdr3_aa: CASSLAVTSGDSYEQYF

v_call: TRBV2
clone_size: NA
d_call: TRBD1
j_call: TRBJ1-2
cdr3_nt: TGTGCCAGCAGACAGGGGACCTATGGCTACACCTTC
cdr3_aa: CASRQGTYGYTF

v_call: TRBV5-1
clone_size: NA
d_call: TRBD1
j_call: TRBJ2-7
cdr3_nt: TGCGCCAGCAGCTTGGCGGGACAGGGTTACGAGCAGTACTTC
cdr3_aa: CASSLAGQGYEQYF

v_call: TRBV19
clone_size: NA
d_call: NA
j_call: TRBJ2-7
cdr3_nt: TGTGCCAGTAGTATCACGATGGGCAGCTCCTACGAGCAGTACTTC
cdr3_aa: CASSITMGSSYEQYF

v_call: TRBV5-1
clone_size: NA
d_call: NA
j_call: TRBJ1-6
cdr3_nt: TGCGCCAGCAGCTTGGACACGGGAGACGATAATTCACCCCTCCACTTT
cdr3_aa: CASSLDTGDDNSPLHF

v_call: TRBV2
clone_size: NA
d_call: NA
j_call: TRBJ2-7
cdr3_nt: TGTGCCAGCAGTGAGTTGGCGGGCGAGCAGTACTTC
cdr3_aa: CASSELAGEQYF

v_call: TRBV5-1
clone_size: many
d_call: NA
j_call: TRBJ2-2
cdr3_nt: TGCGCCAGCAGCCCCCGGACGGTGAACACCGGGGAGCTGTTTTTT
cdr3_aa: CASSPRTVNTGELFF

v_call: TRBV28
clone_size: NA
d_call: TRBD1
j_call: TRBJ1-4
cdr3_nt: TGTGCCAGCAGTCCTCACAGGGGTCTAGACGAAAAACTGTTTTTT
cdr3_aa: CASSPHRGLDEKLFF

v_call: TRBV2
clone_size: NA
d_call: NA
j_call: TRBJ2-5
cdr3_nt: TGTGCCAGCAACATACCGACGGGTGCGGAGACCCAGTACTTC
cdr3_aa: CASNIPTGAETQYF

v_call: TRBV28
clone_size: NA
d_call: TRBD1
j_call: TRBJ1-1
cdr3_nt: TGTGCCAGCAGACCAGGGGGCGCGAGCTACACTGAAGCTTTCTTT
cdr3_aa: CASRPGGASYTEAFF

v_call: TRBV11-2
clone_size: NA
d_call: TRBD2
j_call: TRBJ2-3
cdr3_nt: TGTGCCAGCAGCGCGGGACTAGCGGGGCACACAGATACGCAGTATTTT
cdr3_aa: CASSAGLAGHTDTQYF

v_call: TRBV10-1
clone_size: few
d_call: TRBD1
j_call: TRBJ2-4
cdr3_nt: TGCGCCAGCAGTGAACGGACAGGGAGAGCCAAAAACATTCAGTACTTC
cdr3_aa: CASSERTGRAKNIQYF